Given below is one TCR beta chain in context. These data belong to a study of blood T cell repertoires in COVID-19. Background on the study: The samples span acute and convalescent COVID-19 from the United States, Italy and Spain. The analysed material was cDNA or gDNA that came from T cells, B-cell-depleted T cells, or PBMCs.

Authors' data handling: Reference gene primer amplification gave estimated nucleated cell counts. Assay used: immunoSEQ multiplex PCR; TCRdb lists only in-frame clones, some missing. The DNA was the basis for D and trimming; V, J and clone size are from that table. This sample has some 180,000 clones; 90% occur once, and the top ten carry approximately 0.48%. The specimen was peripheral blood. The sequence was collected from a man over 45 with acute or convalescent COVID-19.

Here the CDR3 reads CATSDFRTNYNEQFF. CDR3 coding DNA: TGTGCCACCAGTGATTTCCGGACTAACTACAATGAGCAGTTCTTC. This sequence joins TRBV24-1 and TRBJ2-1; D is perhaps TRBD2 (6 bases). Trimming left V 1 base short and J 3 bases short, with 9 bases between. This CDR3 is 15 amino acids long. CDR1 is KGHDR, CDR2 SFDVKD, per germline.